One and the same sample provided the 2 T cell receptor beta chains below, sequenced in a study of cytomegalovirus exposure and HLA in healthy donors. The assay was immunoSEQ multiplex PCR, and TCRdb's table has in-frame clones only and misses some. The sample yields 100,000 or so clones, roughly 84% seen once. The material sequenced was PBMCs. Receptors originate from a man in his late teens or twenties in good health and CMV-seropositive.

The rearrangement links TRBV6-4 to TRBJ2-7; 11 bases match TRBD2. The CDR3 is 15 amino acids. With 7 bases clipped from V and 2 bases from J, the junction kept 7 bases outside the gene matches. Germline V gene sequence: CDR1 MRHNA, CDR2 SNTAGT. CDR3 loop: CASKTSGNSPYEQYF. CDR3 nucleotide sequence: TGTGCCAGCAAGACTAGCGGGAATTCCCCCTACGAGCAGTACTTC.

The chain carries TRBV6-6 and TRBJ2-1, with D perhaps TRBD1 (5 bases). CDR1 and CDR2 from the germline V gene are MNHNY and SVGAGI (reference sequence). V lost 0 bases to trimming and J lost 8 bases, with 14 bases between them. CDR3 length: 15 amino acids. The CDR3 spells CASSYSGQGGDEQFF. In DNA form, the CDR3 reads TGTGCCAGCAGTTACTCCGGGCAGGGTGGCGATGAGCAGTTCTTC.